This T cell receptor beta chain is from a study of control samples from healthy donors and cancer patients. This CDR3 has 14 residues. Losses at the gene ends were 6 bases for V and 5 bases for J; bases not matched to a gene: 7. The V gene's germline CDR1 is LNHDA and CDR2 SQIVND (reference sequence). The protocol was immunoSEQ multiplex PCR, while the TCRdb copy is restricted to in-frame clones and leaves out a portion. The table shows about 28,000 clones, with approximately 87% occurring only once. The chain is built from TRBV19 and TRBJ2-3; TRBD2 agrees at 8 bases. The TCR sequence derives from a woman between 35 and 50 years old with lung cancer. The source material was PBMCs. CDR3: CASSRGLAGDTQYF. CDR3 nucleotide sequence: TGTGCCAGTAGCCGCGGACTAGCAGGAGATACGCAGTATTTT.